This TCR beta chain comes out of a study of cytomegalovirus exposure and HLA in healthy donors. As for the study in general: Sequencing of about 179 million T cells in an earlier analysis found more than 100 million unique TCR beta sequences.

With 9 bases clipped from V and 5 bases from J, the junction kept 10 bases outside the gene matches. The CDR3 is 14 amino acids. Germline V CDR1 and CDR2: SGHRS, YFSETQ. PCR primers comprised 60 Vbeta and 13 Jbeta primers. This table comes from immunoSEQ multiplex PCR, and its TCRdb copy is limited to in-frame clones, with some not included. The sample lists about 140,000 clones; around 90% were seen once. Note on this clone: The antigen remains unidentified.

Study-level points and caveats: The study flagged some 170 TCR beta chains as cytomegalovirus-associated. The study carried out a later analysis of TCR beta sequences. It associated about 15,000 of them with specific HLA alleles at a false discovery rate of 0.05. With high specificity and sensitivity, the classifier reportedly diagnosed cytomegalovirus status.

This rearrangement joins TRBV5-1 to TRBJ2-5; 10 nucleotides match TRBD2. The receptor's source is a woman in her thirties or forties in good health and CMV-seronegative. The sequencing sample was made of PBMCs. CDR3 sequence reads: CATSEGTSVETQYF. CDR3 coding DNA: TGCGCCACCTCGGAGGGGACTAGCGTGGAGACCCAGTACTTC.